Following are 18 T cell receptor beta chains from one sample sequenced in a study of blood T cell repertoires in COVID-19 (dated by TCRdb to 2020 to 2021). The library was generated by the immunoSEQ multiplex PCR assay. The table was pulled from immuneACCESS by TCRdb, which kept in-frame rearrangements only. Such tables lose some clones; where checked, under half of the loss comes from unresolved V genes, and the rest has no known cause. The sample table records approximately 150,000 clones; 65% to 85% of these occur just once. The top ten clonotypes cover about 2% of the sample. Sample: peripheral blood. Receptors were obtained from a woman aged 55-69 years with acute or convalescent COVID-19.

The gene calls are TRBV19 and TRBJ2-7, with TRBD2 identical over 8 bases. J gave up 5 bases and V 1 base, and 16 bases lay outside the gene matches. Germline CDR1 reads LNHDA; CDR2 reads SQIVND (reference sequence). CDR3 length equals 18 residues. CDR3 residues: CASSIGNFKAGANDEQYF. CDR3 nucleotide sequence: TGTGCCAGTAGTATAGGGAACTTCAAAGCGGGAGCCAACGACGAGCAGTACTTC.

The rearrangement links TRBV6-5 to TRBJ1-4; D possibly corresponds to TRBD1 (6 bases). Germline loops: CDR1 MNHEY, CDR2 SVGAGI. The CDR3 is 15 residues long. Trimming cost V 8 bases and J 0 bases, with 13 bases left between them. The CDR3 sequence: CASGGSSSTNEKLFF. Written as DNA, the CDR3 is TGTGCCAGCGGGGGCAGCTCGTCAACTAATGAAAAACTGTTTTTT.

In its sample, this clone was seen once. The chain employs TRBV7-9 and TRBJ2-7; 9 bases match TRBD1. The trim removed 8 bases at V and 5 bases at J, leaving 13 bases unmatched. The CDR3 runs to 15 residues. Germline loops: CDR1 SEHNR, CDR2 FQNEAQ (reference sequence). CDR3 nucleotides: TGTGCCAGCGCTTTTCTGGGACAGGGCATCCACGAGCAGTACTTC. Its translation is CASAFLGQGIHEQYF.

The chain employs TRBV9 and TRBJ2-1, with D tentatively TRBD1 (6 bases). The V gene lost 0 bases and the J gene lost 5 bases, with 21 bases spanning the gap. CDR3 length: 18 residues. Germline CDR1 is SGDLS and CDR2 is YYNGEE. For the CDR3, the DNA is TGTGCCAGCAGCGTAGATTCCCATTTCGTCACAGGGAACAATGAGCAGTTCTTC. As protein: CASSVDSHFVTGNNEQFF.

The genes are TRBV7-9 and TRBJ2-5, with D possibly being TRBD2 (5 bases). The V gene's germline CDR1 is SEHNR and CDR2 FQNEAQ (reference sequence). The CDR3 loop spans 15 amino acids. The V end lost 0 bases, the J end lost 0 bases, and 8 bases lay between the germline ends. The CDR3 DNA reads TGTGCCAGCAGCTTAGCGAGGGCTTACCAAGAGACCCAGTACTTC. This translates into CASSLARAYQETQYF.

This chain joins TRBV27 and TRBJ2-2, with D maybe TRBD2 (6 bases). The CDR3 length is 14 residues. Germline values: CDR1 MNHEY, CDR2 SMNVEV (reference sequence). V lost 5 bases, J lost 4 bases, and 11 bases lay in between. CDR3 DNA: TGTGCCAGCAGTAGGAGGGACCGCACCGGGGAGCTGTTTTTT. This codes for CASSRRDRTGELFF.

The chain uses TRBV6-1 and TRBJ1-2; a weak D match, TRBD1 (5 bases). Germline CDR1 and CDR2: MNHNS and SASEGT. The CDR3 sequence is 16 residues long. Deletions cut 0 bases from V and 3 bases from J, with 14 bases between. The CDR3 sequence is CASSEARGSPYYGYTF. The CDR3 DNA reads TGTGCCAGCAGTGAAGCCCGGGGGAGTCCGTACTATGGCTACACCTTC.

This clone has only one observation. The CDR3: CASSPSTGMGSPLHF. The CDR3 DNA follows: TGTGCCAGCTCACCCTCAACAGGGATGGGATCACCCCTCCACTTT. The chain is built from TRBV18 and TRBJ1-6; a weak D match, TRBD1 (6 bases). Per the germline V gene, CDR1 is KGHSH and CDR2 is LQKENI. V was trimmed by 3 bases and J by 10 bases, leaving 16 bases between them. CDR3 length: 15 amino acids.

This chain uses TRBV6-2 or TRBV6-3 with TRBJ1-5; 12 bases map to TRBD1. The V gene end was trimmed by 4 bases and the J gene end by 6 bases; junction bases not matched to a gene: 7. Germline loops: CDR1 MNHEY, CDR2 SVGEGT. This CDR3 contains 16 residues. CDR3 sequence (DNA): TGTGCCAGCAGTTTTGGGACAGGGGGCTTTCGTCAGCCCCAGCATTTT. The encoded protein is CASSFGTGGFRQPQHF.

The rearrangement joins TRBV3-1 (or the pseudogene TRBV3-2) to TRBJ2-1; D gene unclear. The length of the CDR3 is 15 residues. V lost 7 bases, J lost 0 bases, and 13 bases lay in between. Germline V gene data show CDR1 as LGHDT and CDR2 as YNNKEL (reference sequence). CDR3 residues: CASTPDFNSYNEQFF. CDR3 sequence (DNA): TGTGCCAGCACCCCAGATTTTAACTCCTACAATGAGCAGTTCTTC.

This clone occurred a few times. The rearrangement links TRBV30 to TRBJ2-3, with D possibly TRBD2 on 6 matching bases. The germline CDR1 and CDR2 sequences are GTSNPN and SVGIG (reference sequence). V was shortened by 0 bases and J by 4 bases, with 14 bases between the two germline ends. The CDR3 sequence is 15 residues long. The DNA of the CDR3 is TGTGCCTGGAGTGTCGGACGCGGGACTCCAGATACGCAGTATTTT. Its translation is CAWSVGRGTPDTQYF.

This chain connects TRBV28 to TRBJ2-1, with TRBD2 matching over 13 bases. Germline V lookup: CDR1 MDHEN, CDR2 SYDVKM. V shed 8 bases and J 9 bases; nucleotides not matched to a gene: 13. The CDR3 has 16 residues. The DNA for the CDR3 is TGTGCCAGCCGCCGGGGGAGGGGGACTAGCGGGGCTGAGCAGTTCTTC. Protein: CASRRGRGTSGAEQFF.

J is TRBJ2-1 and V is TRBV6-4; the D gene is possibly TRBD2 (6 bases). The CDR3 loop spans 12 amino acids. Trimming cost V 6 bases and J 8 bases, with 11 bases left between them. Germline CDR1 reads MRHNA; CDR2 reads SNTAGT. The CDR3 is CASSRGGYEQFF. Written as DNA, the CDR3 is TGTGCCAGCAGCCGGGGAGGATATGAGCAGTTCTTC.

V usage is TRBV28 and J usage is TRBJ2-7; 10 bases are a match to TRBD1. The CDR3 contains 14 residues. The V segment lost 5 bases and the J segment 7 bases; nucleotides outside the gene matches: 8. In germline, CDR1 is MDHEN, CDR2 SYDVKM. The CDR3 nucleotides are TGTGCCAGCAGTCAACTAGGGACAGGGGAGGAGCAGTACTTC. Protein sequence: CASSQLGTGEEQYF.

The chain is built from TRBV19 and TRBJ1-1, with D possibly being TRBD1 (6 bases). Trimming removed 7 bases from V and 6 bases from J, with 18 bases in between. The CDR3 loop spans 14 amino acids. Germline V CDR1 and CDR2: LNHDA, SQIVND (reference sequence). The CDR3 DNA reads TGTGCCAGTACCCCCCGGGCAGGGGAAGCTGAAGCTTTCTTT. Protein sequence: CASTPRAGEAEAFF.

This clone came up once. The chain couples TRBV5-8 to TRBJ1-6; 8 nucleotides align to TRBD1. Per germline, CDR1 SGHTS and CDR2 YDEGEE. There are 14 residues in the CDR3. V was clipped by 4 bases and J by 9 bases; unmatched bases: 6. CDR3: CASSPDRERSPLHF. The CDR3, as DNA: TGTGCCAGCAGCCCGGACAGGGAACGTTCACCCCTCCACTTT.

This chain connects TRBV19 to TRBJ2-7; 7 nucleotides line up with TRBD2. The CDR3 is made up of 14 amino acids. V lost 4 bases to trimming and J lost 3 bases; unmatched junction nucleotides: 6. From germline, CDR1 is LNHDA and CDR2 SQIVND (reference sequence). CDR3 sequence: CASSTSGELYEQYF. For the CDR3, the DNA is TGTGCCAGTAGTACTAGCGGAGAACTCTACGAGCAGTACTTC.

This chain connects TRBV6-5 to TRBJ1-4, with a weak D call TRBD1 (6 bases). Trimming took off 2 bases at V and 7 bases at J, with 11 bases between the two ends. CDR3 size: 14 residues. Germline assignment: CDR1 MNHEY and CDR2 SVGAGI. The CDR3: CASSYRGGSEKLFF. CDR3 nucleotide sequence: TGTGCCAGCAGTTACCGAGGGGGTAGTGAAAAACTGTTTTTT.